These T cell receptor beta chains were read from a single sample in a study of cytomegalovirus exposure and HLA in healthy donors. Repertoires were generated with immunoSEQ multiplex PCR, while TCRdb's copy carries only in-frame clones and drops some. The table lists approximately 210,000 clones, around 80% of them singletons. Input material: PBMCs. The receptor source for this set is a man in his forties or fifties in good health and CMV-seropositive. Each CDR3 is given with its conserved first and last residue. D genes are given only for firm matches. Some rows have no size entry. The others give once, few or many, or a class for an expanded clone.

CASSDRTSDTNEQFF TGCGCCAGCAGCGACCGGACTAGCGACACCAATGAGCAGTTCTTC - TRBJ2-1 TRBD2 TRBV5-1
CASSSRQGIGEQYF TGTGCCAGCAGCTCCCGACAGGGTATCGGCGAGCAGTACTTC - TRBJ2-7 TRBD1 TRBV7-6
CASSAGLIEQFF TGTGCCAGCAGTGCCGGACTGATTGAGCAGTTCTTC - TRBJ2-1 - TRBV2
CASSLMAGAETQYF TGTGCCAGCAGCTTAATGGCGGGAGCGGAGACCCAGTACTTC once TRBJ2-5 TRBD2 TRBV5-4
CASSQDGSSYEQYF TGTGCCAGCAGCCAAGATGGCAGCTCCTACGAGCAGTACTTC once TRBJ2-7 - TRBV4-2
CASSSDRGSTEAFF TGTGCCAGTAGTTCGGACAGGGGTAGCACTGAAGCTTTCTTT - TRBJ1-1 TRBD1 TRBV19
CASSLTANTGELFF TGTGCCAGCAGCTTAACAGCAAACACCGGGGAGCTGTTTTTT few TRBJ2-2 - TRBV7-3
CASSSYGNPSGTQYF TGTGCCAGCAGCTCGTACGGAAACCCCTCGGGGACCCAGTACTTC few TRBJ2-5 - TRBV7-6
CAWSVGGSSYEQYF TGTGCCTGGAGTGTAGGCGGGAGCTCCTACGAGCAGTACTTC few TRBJ2-7 TRBD2 TRBV30
CASSATGLAGRETQYF TGTGCCAGCAGCGCGACTGGACTAGCGGGGCGGGAGACCCAGTACTTC - TRBJ2-5 TRBD2 TRBV9
CASNPQGTGELFF TGTGCCAGCAATCCTCAGGGGACCGGGGAGCTGTTTTTT - TRBJ2-2 - TRBV27
CASSSRTGGMNTEAFF TGTGCCAGCAGCTCTCGGACAGGGGGTATGAACACTGAAGCTTTCTTT - TRBJ1-1 TRBD1 TRBV7-2
CASSVGHASYNEQFF TGTGCCAGCAGTGTCGGACACGCATCCTACAATGAGCAGTTCTTC once TRBJ2-1 - TRBV7-3
CASSLDLRADEAFF TGTGCCAGCAGCTTAGATTTGAGGGCAGACGAAGCTTTCTTT - TRBJ1-1 - TRBV7-6
CASSVGDSLYTGELFF TGTGCCAGCAGCGTAGGGGACAGCCTATACACCGGGGAGCTGTTTTTT - TRBJ2-2 TRBD1 TRBV9
CASAGEGEYGYTF TGTGCCAGTGCCGGGGAGGGGGAATATGGCTACACCTTC - TRBJ1-2 - TRBV27
CASSRFSLAGGTDTQYF TGTGCCAGCAGTCGATTCTCCTTAGCGGGAGGCACAGATACGCAGTATTTT - TRBJ2-3 TRBD2 TRBV28
CASSQSETQYF TGTGCCAGCAGCCAGAGCGAGACCCAGTACTTC - TRBJ2-5 - TRBV14